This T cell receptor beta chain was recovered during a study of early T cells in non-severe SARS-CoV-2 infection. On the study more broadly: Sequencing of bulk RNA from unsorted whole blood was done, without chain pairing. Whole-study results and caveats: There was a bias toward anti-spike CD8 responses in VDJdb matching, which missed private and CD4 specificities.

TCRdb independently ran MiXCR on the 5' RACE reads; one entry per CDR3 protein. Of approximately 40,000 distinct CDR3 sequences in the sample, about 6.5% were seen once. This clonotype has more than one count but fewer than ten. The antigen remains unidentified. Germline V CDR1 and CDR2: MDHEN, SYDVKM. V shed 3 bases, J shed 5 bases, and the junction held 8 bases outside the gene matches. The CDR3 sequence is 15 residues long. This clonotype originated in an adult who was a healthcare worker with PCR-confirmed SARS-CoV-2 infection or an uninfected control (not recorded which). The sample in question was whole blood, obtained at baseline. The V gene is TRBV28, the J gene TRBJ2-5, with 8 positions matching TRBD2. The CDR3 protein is CASSLNGRADETQYF. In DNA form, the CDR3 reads TGTGCCAGCAGTTTGAACGGGAGGGCGGATGAGACCCAGTACTTC.